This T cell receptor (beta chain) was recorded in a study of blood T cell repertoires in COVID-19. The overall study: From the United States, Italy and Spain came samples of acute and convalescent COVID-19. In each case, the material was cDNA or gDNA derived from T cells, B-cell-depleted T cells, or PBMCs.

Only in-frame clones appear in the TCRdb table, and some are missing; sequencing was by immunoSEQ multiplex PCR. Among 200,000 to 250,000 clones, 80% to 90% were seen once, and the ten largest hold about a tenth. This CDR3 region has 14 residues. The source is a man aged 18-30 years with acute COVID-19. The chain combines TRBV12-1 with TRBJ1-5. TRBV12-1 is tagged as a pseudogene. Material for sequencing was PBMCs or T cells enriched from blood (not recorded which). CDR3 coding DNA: TGTGCCAGCAGCTTTGGACTGATCAATCAGCCCCAGCATTTT. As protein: CASSFGLINQPQHF.